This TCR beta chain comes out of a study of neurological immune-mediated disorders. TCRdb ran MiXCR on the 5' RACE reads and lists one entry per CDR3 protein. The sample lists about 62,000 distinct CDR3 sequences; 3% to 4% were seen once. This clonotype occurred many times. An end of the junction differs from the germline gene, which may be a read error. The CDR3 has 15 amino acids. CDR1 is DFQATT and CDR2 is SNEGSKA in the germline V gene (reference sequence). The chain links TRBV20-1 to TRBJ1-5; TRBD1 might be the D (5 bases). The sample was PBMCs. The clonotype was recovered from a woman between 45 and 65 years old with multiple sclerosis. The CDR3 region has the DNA TGCAGTGCTAGAGATCAAACAGGCTTCAATCAGCCCCAGAATTTT. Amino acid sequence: CSARDQTGFNQPQNF.